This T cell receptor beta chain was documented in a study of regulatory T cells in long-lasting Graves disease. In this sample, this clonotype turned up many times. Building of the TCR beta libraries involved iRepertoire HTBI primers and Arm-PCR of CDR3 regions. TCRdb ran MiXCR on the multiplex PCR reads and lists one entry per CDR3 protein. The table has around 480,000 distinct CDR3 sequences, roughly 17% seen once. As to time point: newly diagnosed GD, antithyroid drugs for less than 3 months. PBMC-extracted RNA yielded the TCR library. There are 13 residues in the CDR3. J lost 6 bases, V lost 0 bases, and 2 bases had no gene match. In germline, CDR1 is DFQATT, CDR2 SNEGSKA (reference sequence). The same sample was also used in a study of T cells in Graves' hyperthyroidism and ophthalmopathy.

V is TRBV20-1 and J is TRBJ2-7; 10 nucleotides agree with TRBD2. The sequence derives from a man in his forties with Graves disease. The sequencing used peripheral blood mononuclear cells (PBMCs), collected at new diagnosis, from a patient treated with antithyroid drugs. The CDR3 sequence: CSARDLAGVEQYF. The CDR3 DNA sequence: TGCAGTGCTAGAGATCTAGCGGGAGTCGAGCAGTACTTC.